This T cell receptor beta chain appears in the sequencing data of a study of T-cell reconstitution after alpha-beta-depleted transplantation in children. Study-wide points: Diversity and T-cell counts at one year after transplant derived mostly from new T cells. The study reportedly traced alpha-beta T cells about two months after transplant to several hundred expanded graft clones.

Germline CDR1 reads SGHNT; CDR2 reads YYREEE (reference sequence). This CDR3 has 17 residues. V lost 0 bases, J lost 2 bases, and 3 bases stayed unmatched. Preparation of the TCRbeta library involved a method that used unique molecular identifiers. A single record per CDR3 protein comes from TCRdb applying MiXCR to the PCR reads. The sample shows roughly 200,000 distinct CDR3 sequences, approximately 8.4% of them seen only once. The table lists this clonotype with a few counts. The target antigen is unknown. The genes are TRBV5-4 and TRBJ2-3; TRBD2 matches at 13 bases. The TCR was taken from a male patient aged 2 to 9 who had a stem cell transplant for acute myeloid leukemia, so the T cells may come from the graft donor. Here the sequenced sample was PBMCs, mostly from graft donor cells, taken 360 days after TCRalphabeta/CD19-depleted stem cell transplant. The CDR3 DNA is TGTGCCAGCAGCTTGGGGGGACTAGCGGGGAACACAGATACGCAGTATTTT. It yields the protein CASSLGGLAGNTDTQYF. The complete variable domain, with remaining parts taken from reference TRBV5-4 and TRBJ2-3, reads ETGVTQSPTHLIKTRGQQVTLRCSSQSGHNTVSWYQQALGQGPQFIFQYYREEENGRGNFPPRFSGLQFPNYSSELNVNALELDDSALYLCASSLGGLAGNTDTQYFGPGTRLTVL.